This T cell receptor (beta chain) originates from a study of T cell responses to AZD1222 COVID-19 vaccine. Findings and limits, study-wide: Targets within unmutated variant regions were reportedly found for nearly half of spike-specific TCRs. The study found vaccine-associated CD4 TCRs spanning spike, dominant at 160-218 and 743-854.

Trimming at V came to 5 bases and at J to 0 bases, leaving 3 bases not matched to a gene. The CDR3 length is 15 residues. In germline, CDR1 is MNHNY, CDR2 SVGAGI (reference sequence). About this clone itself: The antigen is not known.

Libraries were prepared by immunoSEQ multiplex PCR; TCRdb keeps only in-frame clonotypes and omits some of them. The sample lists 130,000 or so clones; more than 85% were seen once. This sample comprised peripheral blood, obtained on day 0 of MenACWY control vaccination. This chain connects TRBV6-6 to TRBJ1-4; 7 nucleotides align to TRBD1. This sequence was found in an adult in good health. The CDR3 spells CASSAGTATNEKLFF. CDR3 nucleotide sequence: TGTGCCAGCAGTGCCGGGACAGCAACTAATGAAAAACTGTTTTTT.